This note documents a single T cell receptor (beta chain) sequence. These data are taken from a study of cytomegalovirus exposure and HLA in healthy donors. The length of the CDR3 is 14 residues. The J segment lost 6 bases and the V segment lost 3 bases, leaving 5 bases of the junction unmatched. Germline assignment: CDR1 SGHRS and CDR2 YFSETQ. Both 60 Vbeta primers and 13 Jbeta primers went into the PCR. The assay was immunoSEQ multiplex PCR, and TCRdb's table has in-frame clones only and misses some. The sample lists around 180,000 clones; around 82% were seen once. The source material was PBMCs. This receptor was identified in a boy younger than 18 in good health and CMV-seronegative. V usage is TRBV5-1 and J usage is TRBJ2-2; 7 nucleotides line up with TRBD1. The CDR3 sequence: CASSYQTGSGELFF. The CDR3, as DNA: TGCGCCAGCAGCTATCAGACAGGGTCCGGGGAGCTGTTTTTT.